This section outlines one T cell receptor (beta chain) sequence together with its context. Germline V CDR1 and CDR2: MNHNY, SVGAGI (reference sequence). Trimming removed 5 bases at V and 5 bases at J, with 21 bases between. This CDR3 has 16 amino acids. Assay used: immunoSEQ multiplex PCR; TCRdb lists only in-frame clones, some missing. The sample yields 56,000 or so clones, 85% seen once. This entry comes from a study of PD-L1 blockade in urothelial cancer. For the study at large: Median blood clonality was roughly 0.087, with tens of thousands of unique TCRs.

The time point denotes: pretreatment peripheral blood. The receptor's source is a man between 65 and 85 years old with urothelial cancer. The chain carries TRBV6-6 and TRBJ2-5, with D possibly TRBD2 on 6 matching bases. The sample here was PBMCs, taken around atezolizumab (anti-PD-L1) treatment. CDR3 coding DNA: TGTGCCAGCAGTCCCCAAACGGGAGCGCGAGGGGAGACCCAGTACTTC. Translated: CASSPQTGARGETQYF.